This T cell receptor beta chain was retrieved from a study of T cells in Graves' hyperthyroidism and ophthalmopathy. The CDR3 regions of TCR beta were amplified from RNA transcripts. When the TCR CDR3 underwent first-round RT-PCR, the HTBI primer set was used. TCRdb analysed the multiplex PCR reads with MiXCR anew, one entry per CDR3 protein. The sample records approximately 600,000 distinct CDR3 sequences, roughly 20% being singletons. This clonotype was counted at least ten times. V shed 5 bases and J 1 base; nucleotides not matched to a gene: 6. The CDR3 consists of 15 residues. CDR1 and CDR2 from the germline V gene are SGHAT and FQNNGV.

Specimen: blood. V gene TRBV11-2 combines with J gene TRBJ2-7; 9 bases fit TRBD1. The origin of this receptor is a man aged 30 to 39 with Graves' ophthalmopathy. CDR3: CASSLQTGGSYEQYF. The CDR3 region has the DNA TGTGCCAGCAGCCTGCAGACAGGGGGTTCCTACGAGCAGTACTTC.